The present T cell receptor (beta chain) was sequenced within a study of OX40 agonist ivuxolimab in advanced cancers. Overall study context: Dose-escalation patients were diagnosed with hepatocellular carcinoma, melanoma, renal cell cancer or head and neck cancer. Among those enrolled, mean age was approximately 60 years (range about 23 to 79) and about 81% were male. Study outcomes and limitations: Dosing at 0.1 to 3.0 mg/kg was accompanied by clonal expansion of CD4+ and CD8+ blood T cells by week 6. Patients who responded partially at 0.1-3.0 mg/kg showed clonal expansion ranking among the lowest.

Measured with immunoSEQ multiplex PCR; TCRdb has only the in-frame clones, and not every one. The data show about 36,000 clones, 74% seen once. Details on this clone: Its antigen remains unidentified.

V gave up 8 bases and J gave up 0 bases; unmatched junction bases: 13. Germline V gives CDR1 MNHEY, CDR2 SMNVEV (reference sequence). The CDR3 length is 17 residues. This TCR was sampled from an adult with an advanced solid tumor such as melanoma, head and neck, liver or kidney cancer. The material was CD4+ or CD8+ T cells sorted from blood, obtained in a trial of the OX40 agonist ivuxolimab. V is TRBV27 and J is TRBJ1-2, with TRBD1 matching over 9 bases. CDR3 DNA: TGTGCCAGCCGAGTCTGGGGACAGGGATCTTCTAACTATGGCTACACCTTC. Its protein is CASRVWGQGSSNYGYTF.